This TCR beta chain was retrieved from a study of shared clonotypes between healthy human individuals. Method: immunoSEQ multiplex PCR; TCRdb's copy keeps in-frame clones and lacks some. Here the sample spans 2.3 million or so clones, more than 85% being singletons. V gave up 4 bases and J gave up 2 bases; unmatched junction bases: 5. Germline V lookup: CDR1 SGDLS, CDR2 YYNGEE. The CDR3 has 15 amino acids. The chain has TRBV9 and TRBJ2-3; 9 bases agree with TRBD1. The source is a man in his late teens or twenties in good health. Some clones in this sample may be carry-over from other donors' samples. Sequences were obtained from naive CD4+ T cells from PBMCs. Subset given: CD45RA+ positively selected. Written as DNA, the CDR3 is TGTGCCAGCAGCCTAGGGACAGGGAACACAGATACGCAGTATTTT. Its translation is CASSLGTGNTDTQYF.